This T cell receptor (beta chain) was identified in a study of regulatory dendritic cells for organ transplantation. A note on this clone: Its target is not known.

Using immunoSEQ multiplex PCR, the repertoire was profiled, and TCRdb retains in-frame clones only, with some absent. The sample contains 22,000 or so clones, around two thirds of which appear only once. Findings and limits, study-wide: Memory CD8+ clonal expansion seemed more limited with regulatory than mature dendritic cells. Memory T cells were less diverse than naive, with memory CD8+ most oligoclonal. The authors noted considerable between-person heterogeneity in alloreactive memory CD8+ cells. Among resting subsets, memory CD8+ cells contained the most alloreactive clonotypes.

The sequencing sample was made of memory CD4+ T cells from blood. Specified subset: CD45RO+ memory T cells. The receptor's source is a human donor in good health.

The CDR3 protein is CASSAGQGRYNEQFF. The CDR3 DNA reads as TGTGCCAGCAGTGCCGGACAGGGACGGTACAATGAGCAGTTCTTC. This chain links TRBV6-4 with TRBJ2-1; 8 bases are shared with TRBD1. V gave up 4 bases and J gave up 4 bases; unmatched junction bases: 6. The CDR3 runs 15 residues. Looked up from germline, CDR1 is MRHNA and CDR2 is SNTAGT.